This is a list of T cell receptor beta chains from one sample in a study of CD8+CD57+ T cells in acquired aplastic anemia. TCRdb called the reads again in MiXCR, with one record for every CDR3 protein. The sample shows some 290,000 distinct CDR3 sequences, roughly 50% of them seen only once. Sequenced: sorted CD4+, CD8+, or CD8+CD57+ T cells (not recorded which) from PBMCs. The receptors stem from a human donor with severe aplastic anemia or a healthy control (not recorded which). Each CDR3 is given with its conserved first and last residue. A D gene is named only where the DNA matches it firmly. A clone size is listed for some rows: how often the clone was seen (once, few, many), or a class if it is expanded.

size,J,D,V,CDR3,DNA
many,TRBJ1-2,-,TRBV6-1,CASSDGMYGYTF,TGTGCCAGCAGTGATGGGATGTATGGCTACACCTTC
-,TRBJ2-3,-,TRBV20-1,CSARDAIDTQYF,TGCAGTGCAAGGGACGCGATAGATACGCAGTATTTT
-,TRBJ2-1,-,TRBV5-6,CASSLKTSSYNEQFF,TGTGCCAGCAGCTTGAAGACTAGCTCCTACAATGAGCAGTTCTTC
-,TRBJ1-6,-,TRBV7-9,CASSLGGLNSPLHF,TGTGCCAGCAGCTTAGGGGGGTTGAATTCACCCCTCCACTTT
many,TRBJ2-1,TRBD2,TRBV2,CASSDSGGAGNEQFF,TGTGCCAGCAGTGATAGCGGGGGGGCCGGCAATGAGCAGTTCTTC
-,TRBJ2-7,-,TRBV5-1,CASSRASGRDEQYF,TGCGCCAGCAGCCGAGCCTCGGGTAGGGACGAGCAGTACTTC
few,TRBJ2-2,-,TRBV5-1,CASGITGELFF,TGCGCCAGCGGTATAACCGGGGAGCTGTTTTTT
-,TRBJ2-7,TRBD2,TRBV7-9,CASSLVVRLAGITEQYF,TGTGCCAGCAGCTTAGTCGTACGACTAGCGGGAATCACCGAGCAGTACTTC
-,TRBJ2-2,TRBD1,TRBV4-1,CASSQDDRGNAGELFF,TGCGCCAGCAGCCAAGATGACAGGGGAAATGCCGGGGAGCTGTTTTTT
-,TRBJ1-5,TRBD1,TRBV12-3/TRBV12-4,CASSQTGYQPQHF,TGCGCCAGCAGTCAGACAGGGTATCAGCCCCAGCATTTT
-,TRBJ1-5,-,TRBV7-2,CASSPPPRLAQVWVSNQPQHF,TGTGCCAGCAGCCCCCCCCCCCGGTTGGCACAGGTATGGGTTAGCAATCAGCCCCAGCATTTT
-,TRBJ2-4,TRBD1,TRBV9,CASSLQGNIQYF,TGTGCCAGCAGCTTACAGGGGAACATTCAGTACTTC
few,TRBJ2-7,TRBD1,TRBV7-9,CASSYPGQGASEQYF,TGTGCCAGCAGCTACCCGGGACAGGGGGCTTCCGAGCAGTACTTC
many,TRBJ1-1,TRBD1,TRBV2,CASRDNPTGGTEAFF,TGTGCCAGCAGGGACAACCCAACAGGGGGCACTGAAGCTTTCTTT
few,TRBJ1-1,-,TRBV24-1,CATSLDGAQNTEAFF,TGTGCCACCAGCCTCGACGGGGCACAGAACACTGAAGCTTTCTTT
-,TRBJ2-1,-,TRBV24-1,CATSDPGTGDNEQFF,TGTGCCACCAGTGATCCCGGCACGGGGGACAATGAGCAGTTCTTC
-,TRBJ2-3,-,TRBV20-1,CSASLTRDTQYF,TGCAGTGCTAGCCTCACTAGAGATACGCAGTATTTT
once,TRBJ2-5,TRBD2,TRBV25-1,CASSVSYQRGGRETQYF,TGTGCCAGCAGCGTCTCCTACCAGCGGGGGGGCCGAGAGACCCAGTACTTC
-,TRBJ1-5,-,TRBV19,CASRTGYSNQPQHF,TGTGCCAGCAGAACGGGTTATAGCAATCAGCCCCAGCATTTT
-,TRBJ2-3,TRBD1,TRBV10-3,CAINPGQGGTDTQYF,TGTGCCATCAACCCGGGACAGGGGGGCACAGATACGCAGTATTTT
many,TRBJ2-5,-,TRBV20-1,CSSRRGADALETQYF,TGCAGTTCCAGGAGGGGAGCGGATGCACTCGAGACCCAGTACTTC
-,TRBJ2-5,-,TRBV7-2,CASSPRGGGGETQYF,TGTGCCAGCAGCCCGAGAGGGGGGGGGGGGGAGACCCAGTACTTC
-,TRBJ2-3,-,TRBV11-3,CASSLGDSSTDTQYF,TGTGCCAGCAGCTTGGGGGATTCTAGCACAGATACGCAGTATTTT
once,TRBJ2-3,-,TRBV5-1,CASSPREGASDTQYF,TGCGCCAGCAGCCCTCGGGAGGGGGCGTCCGATACGCAGTATTTT
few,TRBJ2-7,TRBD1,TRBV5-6,CASSTGQSSYEQYF,TGTGCCAGCAGCACGGGACAGAGCTCCTACGAGCAGTACTTC
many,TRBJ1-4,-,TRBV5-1,CASSLGQGQWVEKLFF,TGCGCCAGCAGCTTGGGGCAGGGCCAGTGGGTTGAAAAACTGTTTTTT
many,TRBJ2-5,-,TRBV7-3,CASSSGLGGTKETQYF,TGTGCCAGCAGCTCAGGGTTGGGGGGTACCAAAGAGACCCAGTACTTC
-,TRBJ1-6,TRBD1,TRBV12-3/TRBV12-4,CASSLTGGNSPLHF,TGTGCCAGCAGTTTGACAGGGGGCAATTCACCCCTCCACTTT
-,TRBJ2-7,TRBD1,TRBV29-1,CSVEKQGRPEQYF,TGCAGCGTTGAGAAACAGGGGCGACCCGAGCAGTACTTC
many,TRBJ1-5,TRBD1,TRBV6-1,CASSIQGASSSSNQPQHF,TGTGCCAGCAGTATACAGGGGGCGAGTTCATCTAGCAATCAGCCCCAGCATTTT
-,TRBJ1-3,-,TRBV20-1,CSAIRESSGNTIYF,TGCAGTGCGATAAGGGAGAGCTCTGGAAACACCATATATTTT
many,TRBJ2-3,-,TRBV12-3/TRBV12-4,CASRPMALLSTDTQYF,TGTGCCAGCAGACCCATGGCCCTACTAAGCACAGATACGCAGTATTTT
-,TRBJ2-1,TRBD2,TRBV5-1,CASSLVLAGATYNEQFF,TGCGCCAGCAGCTTGGTACTAGCGGGAGCAACCTACAATGAGCAGTTCTTC
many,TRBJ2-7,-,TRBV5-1,CASSLARVSDEQYF,TGCGCCAGCAGCTTGGCTCGGGTCTCTGACGAGCAGTACTTC
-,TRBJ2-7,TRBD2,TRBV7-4,CASWTAGGYEQYF,TGTGCCAGCTGGACAGCGGGAGGTTACGAGCAGTACTTC
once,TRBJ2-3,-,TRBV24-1,CATSDETLLGQYF,TGTGCCACCAGTGATGAGACTCTCCTTGGGCAGTATTTT
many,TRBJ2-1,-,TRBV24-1,CATSAPVNFRSYNEQFF,TGTGCCACCAGTGCCCCCGTTAACTTCCGCTCCTACAATGAGCAGTTCTTC
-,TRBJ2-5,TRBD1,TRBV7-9,CASSRRDRVSRGTQYF,TGTGCCAGCAGCCGCCGGGACAGGGTATCGCGGGGGACCCAGTACTTC
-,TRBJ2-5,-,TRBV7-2,CASSFSPGAWETQYF,TGTGCCAGCAGCTTCTCTCCGGGGGCTTGGGAGACCCAGTACTTC
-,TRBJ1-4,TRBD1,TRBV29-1,CSVGGTGGEKLFF,TGCAGCGTTGGAGGGACAGGGGGTGAAAAACTGTTTTTT
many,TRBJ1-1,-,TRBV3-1,CASSRMNTEAFF,TGTGCCAGCAGCCGCATGAACACTGAAGCTTTCTTT
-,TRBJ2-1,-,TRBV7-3,CASSLEGGTWDEQFF,TGTGCCAGCAGCTTAGAGGGGGGGACCTGGGATGAGCAGTTCTTC
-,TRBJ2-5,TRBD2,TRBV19,CAGSIGASGETQYF,TGTGCCGGTAGTATAGGAGCTAGCGGAGAGACCCAGTACTTC
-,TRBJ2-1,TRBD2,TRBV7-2,CASSKPAGGLNNEQFF,TGTGCCAGCAGCAAGCCAGCGGGAGGGCTTAACAATGAGCAGTTCTTC
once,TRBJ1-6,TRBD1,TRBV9,CASSAGQPRGTYNSPLHF,TGTGCCAGCAGCGCGGGACAGCCCCGAGGCACCTATAATTCACCCCTCCACTTT